This TCR beta chain was documented in a study of identical twins. In the case of this clonotype: Its antigen remains unknown.

Study results and limitations: Conclusions leaned on cross-sectional statistical analysis and did not track the same donors over time. Twin pairs had excess sharing that was weaker in beta out-of-frame sequences. Within cord blood, abundant beta clonotypes carried fewer insertions, but memory repertoires showed no such trend.

A single record per CDR3 protein comes from TCRdb applying MiXCR to the 5' RACE reads. The data contain 280,000 or so distinct CDR3 sequences, about 8.3% of them singletons. The same sample was also studied in work on yellow fever vaccine responses in identical twins.

Sequencing used memory (CD45RO+) T cells sorted from blood. This TCR was recovered from a young woman in good health.

The CDR3 sequence is CASSGLGGTGELFF. The CDR3 DNA sequence: TGTGCCAGTAGCGGTCTTGGGGGGACCGGGGAGCTGTTTTTT. The chain uses TRBV19 and TRBJ2-2; D is possibly TRBD2 (6 bases). The germline CDR1 and CDR2 sequences are LNHDA and SQIVND (reference sequence). V dropped 6 bases and J dropped 5 bases, with 13 bases sitting between them. This CDR3 contains 14 residues. Using reference TRBV19 and TRBJ2-2 for the parts outside the CDR3, the full variable domain is DGGITQSPKYLFRKEGQNVTLSCEQNLNHDAMYWYRQDPGQGLRLIYYSQIVNDFQKGDIAEGYSVSREKKESFPLTVTSAQKNPTAFYLCASSGLGGTGELFFGEGSRLTVL.